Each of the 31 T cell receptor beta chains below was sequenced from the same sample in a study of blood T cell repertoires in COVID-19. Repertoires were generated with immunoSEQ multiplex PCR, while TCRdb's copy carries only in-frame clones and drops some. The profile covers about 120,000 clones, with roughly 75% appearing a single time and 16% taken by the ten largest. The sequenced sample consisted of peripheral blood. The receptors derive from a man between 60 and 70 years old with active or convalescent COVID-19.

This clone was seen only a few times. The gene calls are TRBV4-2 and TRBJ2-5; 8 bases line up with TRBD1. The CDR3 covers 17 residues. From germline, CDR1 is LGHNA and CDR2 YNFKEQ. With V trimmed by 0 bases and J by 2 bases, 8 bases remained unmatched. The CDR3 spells CASSQDFTGGWQETQYF. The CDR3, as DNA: TGTGCCAGCAGCCAAGATTTCACAGGGGGTTGGCAAGAGACCCAGTACTTC.

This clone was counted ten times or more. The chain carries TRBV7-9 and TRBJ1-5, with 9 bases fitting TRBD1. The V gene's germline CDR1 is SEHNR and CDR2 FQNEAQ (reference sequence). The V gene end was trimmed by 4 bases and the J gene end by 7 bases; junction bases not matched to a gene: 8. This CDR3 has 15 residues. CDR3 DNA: TGTGCCAGCAGCTCGACAGGGGGAGGAGGACAGCCCCAGCATTTT. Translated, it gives CASSSTGGGGQPQHF.

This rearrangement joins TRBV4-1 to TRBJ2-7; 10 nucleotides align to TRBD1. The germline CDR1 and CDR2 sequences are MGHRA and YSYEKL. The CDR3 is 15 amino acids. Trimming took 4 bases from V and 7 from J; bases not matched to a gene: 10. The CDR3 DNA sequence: TGCGCCAGCAGCCGAATGGGACAGGGGCCGGGGGAGCAGTACTTC. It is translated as CASSRMGQGPGEQYF.

The CDR3 sequence is CASSFQGGGELFF. In DNA, the CDR3 is TGTGCCAGCAGCTTTCAGGGCGGCGGGGAGCTGTTTTTT. V usage is TRBV11-3 and J usage is TRBJ2-2, with D possibly being TRBD1 (5 bases). V was pared by 3 bases and J by 7 bases, with 9 bases between. The CDR3 contains 13 residues. Germline V gene lookup returns CDR1 SGHNT and CDR2 YENEEA.

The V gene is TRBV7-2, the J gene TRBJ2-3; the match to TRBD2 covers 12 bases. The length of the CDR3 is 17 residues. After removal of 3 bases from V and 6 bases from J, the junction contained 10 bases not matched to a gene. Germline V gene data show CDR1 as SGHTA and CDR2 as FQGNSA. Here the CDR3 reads CASSFPSGRANFDTQYF. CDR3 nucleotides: TGTGCCAGCAGCTTTCCTAGCGGGAGGGCCAATTTTGATACGCAGTATTTT. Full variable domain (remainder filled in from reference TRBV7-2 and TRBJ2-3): GAGVSQSPSNKVTEKGKDVELRCDPISGHTALYWYRQSLGQGLEFLIYFQGNSAPDKSGLPSDRFSAERTGGSVSTLTIQRTQQEDSAVYLCASSFPSGRANFDTQYFGPGTRLTVL.

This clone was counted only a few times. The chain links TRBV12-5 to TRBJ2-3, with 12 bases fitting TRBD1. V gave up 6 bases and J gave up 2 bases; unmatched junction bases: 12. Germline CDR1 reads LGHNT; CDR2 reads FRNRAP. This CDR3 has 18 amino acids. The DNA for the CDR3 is TGTGCTAGTGGGGGGACAGGGGGCAATTCTCAATCCACAGATACGCAGTATTTT. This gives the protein CASGGTGGNSQSTDTQYF.

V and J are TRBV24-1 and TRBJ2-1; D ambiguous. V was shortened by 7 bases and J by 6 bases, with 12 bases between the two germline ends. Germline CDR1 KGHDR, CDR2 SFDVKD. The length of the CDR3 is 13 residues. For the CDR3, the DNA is TGTGCCACCAGCCCAAGGTTAGCCAATGAGCAGTTCTTC. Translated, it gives CATSPRLANEQFF.

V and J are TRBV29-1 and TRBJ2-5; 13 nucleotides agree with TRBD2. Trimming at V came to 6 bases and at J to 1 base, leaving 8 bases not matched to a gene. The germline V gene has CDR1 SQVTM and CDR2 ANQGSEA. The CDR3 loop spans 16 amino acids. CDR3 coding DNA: TGCAGCGTAGGGACTAGCGGGGCGGGAGTCCAAGAGACCCAGTACTTC. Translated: CSVGTSGAGVQETQYF.

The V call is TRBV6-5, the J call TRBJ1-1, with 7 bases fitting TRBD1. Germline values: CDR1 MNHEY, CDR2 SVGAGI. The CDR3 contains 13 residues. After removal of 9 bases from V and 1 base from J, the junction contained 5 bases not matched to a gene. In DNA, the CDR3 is TGTGCCAGTCTGGGACAGCCGAACACTGAAGCTTTCTTT. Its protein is CASLGQPNTEAFF.

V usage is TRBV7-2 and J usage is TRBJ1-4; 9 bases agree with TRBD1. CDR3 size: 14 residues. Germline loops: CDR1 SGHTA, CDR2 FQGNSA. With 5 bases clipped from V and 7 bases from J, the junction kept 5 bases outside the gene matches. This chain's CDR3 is CASSLTGGVEKLFF. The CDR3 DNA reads TGTGCCAGCAGCCTGACAGGGGGAGTTGAAAAACTGTTTTTT. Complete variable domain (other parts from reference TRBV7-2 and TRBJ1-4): GAGVSQSPSNKVTEKGKDVELRCDPISGHTALYWYRQSLGQGLEFLIYFQGNSAPDKSGLPSDRFSAERTGGSVSTLTIQRTQQEDSAVYLCASSLTGGVEKLFFGSGTQLSVL.

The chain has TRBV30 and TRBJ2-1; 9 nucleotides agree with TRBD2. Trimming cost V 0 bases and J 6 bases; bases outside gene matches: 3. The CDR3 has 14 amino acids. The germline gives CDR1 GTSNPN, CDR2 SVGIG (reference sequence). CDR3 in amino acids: CAWSVAGGVNEQFF. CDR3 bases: TGTGCCTGGAGTGTAGCGGGAGGTGTCAATGAGCAGTTCTTC.

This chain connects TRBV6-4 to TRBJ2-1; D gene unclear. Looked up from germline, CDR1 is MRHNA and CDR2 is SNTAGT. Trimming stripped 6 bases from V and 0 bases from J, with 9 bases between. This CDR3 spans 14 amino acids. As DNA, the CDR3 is TGTGCCAGCAGATACAGCAGCTCCTACAATGAGCAGTTCTTC. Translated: CASRYSSSYNEQFF.

The CDR3 nucleotides read TGTGCCAGCTCACCACCAAGTGGCTATGAGCAGTTCTTC. Residues: CASSPPSGYEQFF. J is TRBJ2-1 and V is TRBV18; D remains ambiguous. There are 13 residues in the CDR3. V lost 0 bases to trimming and J lost 8 bases, with 8 bases between them. CDR1 is KGHSH and CDR2 is LQKENI in the germline V gene. The full variable domain, rest sourced from reference TRBV18 and TRBJ2-1, is NAGVMQNPRHLVRRRGQEARLRCSPMKGHSHVYWYRQLPEEGLKFMVYLQKENIIDESGMPKERFSAEFPKEGPSILRIQQVVRGDSAAYFCASSPPSGYEQFFGPGTRLTVL.

CDR3 nucleotide sequence: TGTGCCAGCAGTGGTAACCCGGGACAGGGGACCTACGAGCAGTACTTC. Its translation: CASSGNPGQGTYEQYF. The rearrangement uses TRBV25-1 and TRBJ2-7; 10 bases map to TRBD1. CDR1 and CDR2 from the germline V gene are MGHDK and SYGVNS. The CDR3 sequence is 16 residues long. The J segment lost 2 bases and the V segment lost 4 bases, leaving 8 bases of the junction unmatched.

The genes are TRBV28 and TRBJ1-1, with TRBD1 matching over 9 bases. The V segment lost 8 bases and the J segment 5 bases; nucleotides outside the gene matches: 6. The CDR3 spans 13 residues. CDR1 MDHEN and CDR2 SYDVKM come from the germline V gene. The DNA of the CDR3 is TGTGCCAGCGTCGTCGACAGGGGGACTGAAGCTTTCTTT. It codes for CASVVDRGTEAFF.

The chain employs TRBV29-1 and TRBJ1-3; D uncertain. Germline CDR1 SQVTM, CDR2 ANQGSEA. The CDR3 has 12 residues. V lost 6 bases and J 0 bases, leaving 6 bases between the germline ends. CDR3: CSVSDSGNTIYF. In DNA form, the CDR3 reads TGCAGCGTGTCAGACTCTGGAAACACCATATATTTT.

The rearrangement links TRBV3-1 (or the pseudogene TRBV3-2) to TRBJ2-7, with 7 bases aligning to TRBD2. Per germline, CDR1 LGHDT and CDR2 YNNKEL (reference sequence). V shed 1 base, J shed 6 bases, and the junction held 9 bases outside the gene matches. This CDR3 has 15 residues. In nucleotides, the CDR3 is TGTGCCAGCAGCCAAGTCGGCGGGAGCACAGGCGAGCAGTACTTC. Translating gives CASSQVGGSTGEQYF.

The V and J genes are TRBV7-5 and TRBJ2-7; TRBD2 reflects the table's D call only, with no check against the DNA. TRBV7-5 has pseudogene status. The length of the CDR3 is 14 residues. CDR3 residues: CVRSLRKALGEQYF. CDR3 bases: TGTGTCAGAAGCTTAAGGAAAGCGCTCGGCGAGCAGTACTTC.

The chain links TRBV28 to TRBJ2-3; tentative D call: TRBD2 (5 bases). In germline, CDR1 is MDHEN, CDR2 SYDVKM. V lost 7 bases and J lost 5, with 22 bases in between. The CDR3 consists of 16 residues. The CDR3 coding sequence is TGTGCCAGCACTACCACCCAGGACTTCTTAGGAGATACGCAGTATTTT. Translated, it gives CASTTTQDFLGDTQYF.

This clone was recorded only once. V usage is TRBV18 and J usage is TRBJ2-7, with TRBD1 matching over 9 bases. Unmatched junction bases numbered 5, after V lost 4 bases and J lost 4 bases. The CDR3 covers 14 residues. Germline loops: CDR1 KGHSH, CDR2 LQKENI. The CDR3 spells CASSHKQGAYEQYF. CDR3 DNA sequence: TGTGCCAGCTCACATAAACAGGGGGCATACGAGCAGTACTTC.

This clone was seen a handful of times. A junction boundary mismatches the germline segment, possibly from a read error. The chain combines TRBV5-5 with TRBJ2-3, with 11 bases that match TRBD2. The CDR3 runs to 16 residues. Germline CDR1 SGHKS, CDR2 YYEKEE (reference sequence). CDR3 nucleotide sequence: TGTGCCAGCAGTTTGGGACTAGCGGAGAGCACAGATACGCAGTATTTT. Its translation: CASSLGLAESTDTQYF.

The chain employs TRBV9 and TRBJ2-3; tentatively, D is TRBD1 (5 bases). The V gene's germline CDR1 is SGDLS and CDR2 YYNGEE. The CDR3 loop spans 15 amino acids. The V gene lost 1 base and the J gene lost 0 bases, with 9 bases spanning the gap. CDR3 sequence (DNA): TGTGCCAGCAGCGTAATTGGGGCCAGCACAGATACGCAGTATTTT. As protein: CASSVIGASTDTQYF.

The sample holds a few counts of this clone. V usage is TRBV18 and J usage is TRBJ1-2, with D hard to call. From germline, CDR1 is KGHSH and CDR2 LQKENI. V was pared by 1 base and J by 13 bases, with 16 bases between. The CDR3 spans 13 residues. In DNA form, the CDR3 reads TGTGCCAGCTCACCACAGTATAACAGCATAAGCACCTTC. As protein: CASSPQYNSISTF. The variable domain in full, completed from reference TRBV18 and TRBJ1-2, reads NAGVMQNPRHLVRRRGQEARLRCSPMKGHSHVYWYRQLPEEGLKFMVYLQKENIIDESGMPKERFSAEFPKEGPSILRIQQVVRGDSAAYFCASSPQYNSISTFGSGTRLTVV.

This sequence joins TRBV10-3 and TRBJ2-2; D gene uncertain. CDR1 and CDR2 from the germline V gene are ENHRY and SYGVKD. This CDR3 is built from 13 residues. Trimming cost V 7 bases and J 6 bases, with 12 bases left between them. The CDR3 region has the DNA TGTGCCATCACCACGACTGACGCCGGGGAGCTGTTTTTT. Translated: CAITTTDAGELFF.

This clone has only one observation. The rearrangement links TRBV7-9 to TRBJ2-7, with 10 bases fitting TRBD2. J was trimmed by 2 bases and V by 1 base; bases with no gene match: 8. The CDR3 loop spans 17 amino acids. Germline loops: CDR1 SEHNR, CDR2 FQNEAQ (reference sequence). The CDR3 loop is CASSLVLAGVKTYEQYF. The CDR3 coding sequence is TGTGCCAGCAGCTTAGTTCTAGCGGGAGTCAAAACCTACGAGCAGTACTTC.

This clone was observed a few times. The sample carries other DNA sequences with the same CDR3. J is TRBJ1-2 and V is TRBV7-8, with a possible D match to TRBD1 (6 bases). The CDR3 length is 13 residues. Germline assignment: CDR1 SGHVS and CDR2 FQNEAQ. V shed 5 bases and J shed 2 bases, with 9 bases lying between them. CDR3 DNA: TGTGCCAGCAGCCCGGACAGCAACTATGGCTACACCTTC. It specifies CASSPDSNYGYTF. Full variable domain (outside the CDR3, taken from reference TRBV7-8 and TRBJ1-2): GAGVSQSPRYKVAKRGQDVALRCDPISGHVSLFWYQQALGQGPEFLTYFQNEAQLDKSGLPSDRFFAERPEGSVSTLKIQRTQQEDSAVYLCASSPDSNYGYTFGSGTRLTVV.

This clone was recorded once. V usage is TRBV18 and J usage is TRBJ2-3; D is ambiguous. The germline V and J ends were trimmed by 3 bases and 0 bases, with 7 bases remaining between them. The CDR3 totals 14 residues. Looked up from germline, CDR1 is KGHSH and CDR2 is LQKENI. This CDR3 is CASSPGRSTDTQYF. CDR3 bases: TGTGCCAGCTCACCCGGCAGGAGCACAGATACGCAGTATTTT.

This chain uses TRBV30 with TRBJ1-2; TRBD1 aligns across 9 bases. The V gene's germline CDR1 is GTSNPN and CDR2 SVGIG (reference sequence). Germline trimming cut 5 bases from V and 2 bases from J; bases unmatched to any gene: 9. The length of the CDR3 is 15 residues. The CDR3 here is CAWGAGDRANYGYTF. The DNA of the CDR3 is TGTGCCTGGGGAGCCGGGGACAGGGCAAACTATGGCTACACCTTC.

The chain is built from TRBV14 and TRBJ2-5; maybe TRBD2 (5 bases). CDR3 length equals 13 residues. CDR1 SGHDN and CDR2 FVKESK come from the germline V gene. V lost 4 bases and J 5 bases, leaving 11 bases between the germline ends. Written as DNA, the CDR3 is TGTGCCAGCAGCCGGGAGATTTATGAGACCCAGTACTTC. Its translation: CASSREIYETQYF. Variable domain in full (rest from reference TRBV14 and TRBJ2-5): EAGVTQFPSHSVIEKGQTVTLRCDPISGHDNLYWYRRVMGKEIKFLLHFVKESKQDESGMPNNRFLAERTGGTYSTLKVQPAELEDSGVYFCASSREIYETQYFGPGTRLLVL.

The CDR3 DNA reads as TGTGCCAGCAGCTCAGCTCGGGGGGCCGAGCAGTACTTC. Its protein is CASSSARGAEQYF. This sequence joins TRBV7-7 and TRBJ2-7, with a tentative D call TRBD2 (7 bases). Germline V gene sequence: CDR1 SSHAT, CDR2 FNYEAQ (reference sequence). V shed 4 bases and J shed 6 bases, with 13 bases lying between them. The CDR3 sequence is 13 residues long.

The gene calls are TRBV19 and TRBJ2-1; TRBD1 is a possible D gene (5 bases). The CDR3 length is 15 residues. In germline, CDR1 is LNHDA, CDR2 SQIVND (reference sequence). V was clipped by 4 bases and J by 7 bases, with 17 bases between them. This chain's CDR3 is CASSRWSSRVNEQFF. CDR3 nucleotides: TGTGCCAGTAGTAGGTGGTCGAGCAGGGTGAATGAGCAGTTCTTC.